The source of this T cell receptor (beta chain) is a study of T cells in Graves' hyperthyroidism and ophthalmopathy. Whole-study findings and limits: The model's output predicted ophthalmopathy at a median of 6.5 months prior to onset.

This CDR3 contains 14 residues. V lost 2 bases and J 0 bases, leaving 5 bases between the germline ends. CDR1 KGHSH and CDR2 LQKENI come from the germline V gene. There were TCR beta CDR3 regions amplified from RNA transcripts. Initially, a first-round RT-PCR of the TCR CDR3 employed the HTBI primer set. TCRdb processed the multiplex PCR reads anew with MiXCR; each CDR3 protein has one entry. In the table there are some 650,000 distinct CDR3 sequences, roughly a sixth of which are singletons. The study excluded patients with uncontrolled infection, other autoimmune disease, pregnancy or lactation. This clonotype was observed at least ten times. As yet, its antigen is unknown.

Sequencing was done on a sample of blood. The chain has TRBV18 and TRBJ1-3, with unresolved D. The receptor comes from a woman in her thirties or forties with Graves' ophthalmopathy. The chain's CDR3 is CASSPSGSGNTIYF. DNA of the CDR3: TGTGCCAGCTCACCAAGTGGCTCTGGAAACACCATATATTTT.